The entry below gives a single T cell receptor (beta chain) sequence along with its context. Its antigen is as yet unknown. This sample stems from a study of tumor and adjacent non-tumor tissue in lung cancer. Three rounds of nested PCR, following a modified ARM-PCR protocol, produced the TCRbeta library. From the multiplex PCR reads, TCRdb called clonotypes with MiXCR, one entry per CDR3 protein. The sample includes 94,000 or so distinct CDR3 sequences, 65% to 80% seen only once; the top ten take 20% to 25%. RNA was extracted from bulk tissue without any cell sorting. Distant lung tissue was collected more than 3 cm away from the tumor edge. Overall study findings and caveats: Top 100 clones took a larger repertoire share in normal lung. Higher tumor TCR diversity was associated with shorter survival.

CDR1 and CDR2 (germline): SGHAT, FQDESV (reference sequence). Losses at the gene ends were 4 bases for V and 0 bases for J; bases not matched to a gene: 11. The length of the CDR3 is 17 residues. The V gene is TRBV11-1, the J gene TRBJ2-7, with 8 bases aligning to TRBD1. The clonotype was recovered from a woman aged 45-60 years with non-small cell lung cancer. Sequencing was done on a sample of distant non-tumor lung tissue. CDR3 region: CASSWENQGAHSYEQYF. The DNA of the CDR3 is TGTGCCAGCAGCTGGGAAAATCAGGGGGCCCACTCCTACGAGCAGTACTTC.